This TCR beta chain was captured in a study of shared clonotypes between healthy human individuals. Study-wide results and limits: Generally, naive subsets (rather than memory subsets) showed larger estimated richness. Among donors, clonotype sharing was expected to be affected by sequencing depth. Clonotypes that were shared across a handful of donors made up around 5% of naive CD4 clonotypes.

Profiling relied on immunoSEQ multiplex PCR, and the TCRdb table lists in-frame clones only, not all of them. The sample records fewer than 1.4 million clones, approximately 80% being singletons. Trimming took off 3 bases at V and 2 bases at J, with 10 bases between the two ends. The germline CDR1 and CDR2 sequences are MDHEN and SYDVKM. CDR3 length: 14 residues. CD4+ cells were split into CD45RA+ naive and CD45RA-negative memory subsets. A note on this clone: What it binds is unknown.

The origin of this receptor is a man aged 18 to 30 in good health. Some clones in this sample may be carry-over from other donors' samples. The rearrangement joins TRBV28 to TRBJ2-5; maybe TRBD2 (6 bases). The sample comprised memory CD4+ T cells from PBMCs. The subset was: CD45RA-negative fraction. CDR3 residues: CASSFVSGQETQYF. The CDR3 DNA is TGTGCCAGCAGTTTCGTTAGCGGTCAAGAGACCCAGTACTTC.